The 16 T cell receptor beta chains in this list originate from one sample, sequenced in a study of T-cell memory formation after mild COVID-19. TCRdb itself ran the 5' RACE reads through MiXCR, one entry per CDR3 protein. The sample contains around 130,000 distinct CDR3 sequences, about 6% of which appear only once. The sample consisted of PBMCs or a T cell subset sorted from them (not recorded which). These receptors all come from an adult woman who had mild COVID-19 (a few samples of this study predate the infection). Cell type and time point are not known.

This clonotype was seen repeatedly, ten times or more. This chain links TRBV20-1 with TRBJ1-4, with TRBD1 as a possible D gene (5 bases). V lost 6 bases and J lost 4, with 15 bases in between. The length of the CDR3 is 14 residues. Germline CDR1 reads DFQATT; CDR2 reads SNEGSKA (reference sequence). The CDR3 spells CSAATTAFNEKLFF. CDR3 DNA: TGCAGTGCGGCGACGACAGCGTTTAATGAAAAACTGTTTTTT.

This clonotype was observed at least ten times. The chain has TRBV7-2 and TRBJ1-1, with 9 bases matching TRBD1. CDR1 is SGHTA and CDR2 is FQGNSA in the germline V gene. CDR3 length equals 17 residues. V lost 2 bases and J lost 2; bases outside the gene matches: 9. The CDR3 here is CASSLIPGQGPNTEAFF. In DNA, the CDR3 is TGTGCCAGCAGCTTAATCCCCGGACAGGGGCCTAACACTGAAGCTTTCTTT.

This clonotype was observed at least ten times. This rearrangement joins TRBV12-3 or TRBV12-4 to TRBJ2-1; perhaps TRBD1 as D (5 bases). The CDR3 spans 16 residues. V shed 5 bases and J shed 4 bases, with 18 bases lying between them. As DNA, the CDR3 is TGTGCCAGCAGTCCCCAGGGTGGTAAAGGATACAATGAGCAGTTCTTC. Its translation: CASSPQGGKGYNEQFF.

As concerns this clonotype: It may be a read error: a sequence one base away is much more abundant. Because it lacks the conserved phenylalanine or tryptophan at the end, this CDR3 is likely a read error. Because the CDR3's place on the DNA is in doubt, the DNA is left out and the CDR3 is given as listed by TCRdb. This chain links TRBV7-2 with TRBJ2-5; the table's TRBD1 call for D was not verified on the DNA. Termini included, the CDR3 measures 11 amino acids. From germline, CDR1 is SGHTA and CDR2 FQGNSA. The chain's CDR3 is CASSFSGVAYL.

This clonotype was observed a handful of times. V gene TRBV12-3 or TRBV12-4 combines with J gene TRBJ1-5; TRBD1 might be the D (6 bases). V was trimmed by 1 base and J by 6 bases, leaving 19 bases between them. The CDR3 is made up of 17 amino acids. The CDR3 DNA sequence: TGTGCCAGCAGTTTAGGGGTGGGAGACAGGAGATCTCAGCCCCAGCATTTT. It encodes CASSLGVGDRRSQPQHF.

V gene TRBV5-1 combines with J gene TRBJ2-3; 7 bases are shared with TRBD1. There are 16 residues in the CDR3. Germline V gene sequence: CDR1 SGHRS, CDR2 YFSETQ. V shed 0 bases, J shed 2 bases, and the junction held 6 bases outside the gene matches. The CDR3 nucleotides are TGCGCCAGCAGCTTGGGTCCGGGACAGTTCACAGATACGCAGTATTTT. Protein: CASSLGPGQFTDTQYF.

This clonotype was observed a few times. This chain joins TRBV12-3 or TRBV12-4 and TRBJ1-1; tentatively, D is TRBD1 (6 bases). The CDR3 contains 13 residues. V lost 2 bases, J lost 4 bases, and 8 bases lay in between. The CDR3 protein is CASSLKGGTEAFF. CDR3 DNA: TGTGCCAGCAGTTTAAAAGGGGGCACTGAAGCTTTCTTT.

The chain is built from TRBV29-1 and TRBJ2-5; TRBD1 or TRBD2 may be the D gene (5 bases each). Germline V CDR1 and CDR2: SQVTM, ANQGSEA. Trimming pared 6 bases from V and 5 bases from J, leaving 16 bases between. This CDR3 region has 13 residues. CDR3 DNA sequence: TGCAGCGTGGGGACCGCCCCTGGGGAGACCCAGTACTTC. Amino acid sequence: CSVGTAPGETQYF.

This clonotype occurred a few times. The V call is TRBV4-1, the J call TRBJ2-7; 12 bases match TRBD2. Unmatched junction bases numbered 6, after V lost 0 bases and J lost 6 bases. The germline gives CDR1 MGHRA, CDR2 YSYEKL. The CDR3 length is 16 residues. CDR3 residues: CASSQDPSGRASEQYF. CDR3 in DNA: TGCGCCAGCAGCCAAGACCCTAGCGGGAGGGCTTCCGAGCAGTACTTC.

The chain is built from TRBV7-9 and TRBJ2-5; 12 nucleotides line up with TRBD2. V lost 4 bases to trimming and J lost 1 base; unmatched junction nucleotides: 4. The CDR3 is 16 residues long. CDR1 SEHNR and CDR2 FQNEAQ come from the germline V gene (reference sequence). The CDR3 reads CASSSSGRAPQETQYF. DNA of the CDR3: TGTGCCAGCAGCTCTAGCGGGAGGGCCCCCCAAGAGACCCAGTACTTC. The whole variable domain, filled in from reference TRBV7-9 and TRBJ2-5, reads DTGVSQNPRHKITKRGQNVTFRCDPISEHNRLYWYRQTLGQGPEFLTYFQNEAQLEKSRLLSDRFSAERPKGSFSTLEIQRTEQGDSAMYLCASSSSGRAPQETQYFGPGTRLLVL.

This clonotype showed up just a few times. The chain employs TRBV12-3 or TRBV12-4 and TRBJ1-2; possible D gene TRBD1, 5 bases. The germline V and J ends were trimmed by 5 bases and 4 bases, with 17 bases remaining between them. The CDR3 extends over 15 amino acids. The CDR3 coding sequence is TGTGCCAGCAGTCGTGTCCGGGACGCTTTCTATGGCTACACCTTC. Protein sequence: CASSRVRDAFYGYTF.

As concerns this clonotype: Its ends do not fully match the called genes, so a read error is possible. The rearrangement joins TRBV4-3 to TRBJ1-5, with a weak D call TRBD1 (5 bases). Germline-derived CDR1 and CDR2 are LGHNA and YSLEER. This CDR3 spans 16 amino acids. In DNA, the CDR3 is TGCGCCAGCAGCCAAGATCTGAGGGGAGGCAATCAGACCCAGCATTTT. Protein sequence: CASSQDLRGGNQTQHF.

The rearrangement uses TRBV7-2 and TRBJ2-5; D uncertain. The CDR3 totals 13 residues. Trimming removed 4 bases from V and 5 bases from J, with 11 bases in between. The germline CDR1 and CDR2 sequences are SGHTA and FQGNSA. The CDR3 is CASSSGPPETQYF. CDR3 coding DNA: TGTGCCAGCAGCTCCGGGCCGCCGGAGACCCAGTACTTC.

The sample holds many counts of this clonotype. The chain couples TRBV5-1 to TRBJ2-7, with 7 nucleotides matching TRBD2. V lost 4 bases, J lost 5 bases, and 6 bases stayed unmatched. This CDR3 comprises 13 residues. The germline CDR1 and CDR2 sequences are SGHRS and YFSETQ. The chain's CDR3 is CASSLGTTNEQYF. CDR3 DNA sequence: TGCGCCAGCAGCCTAGGGACTACCAACGAGCAGTACTTC.

This chain uses TRBV15 with TRBJ1-3; 8 bases map to TRBD1. Germline V gene sequence: CDR1 LNHNV, CDR2 YYDKDF (reference sequence). V was clipped by 3 bases and J by 4 bases; unmatched bases: 8. The CDR3 is 16 residues long. CDR3 amino acids: CATSSDSTGAGNTIYF. The CDR3 DNA is TGTGCCACCAGCAGTGACTCGACAGGGGCCGGAAACACCATATATTTT.

This sequence joins TRBV12-3 or TRBV12-4 and TRBJ2-7, with D possibly being TRBD2 (5 bases). The V end lost 8 bases, the J end lost 2 bases, and 13 bases lay between the germline ends. The length of the CDR3 is 13 residues. CDR3 residues: CASGGSPTYEQYF. The CDR3 DNA sequence: TGTGCCAGCGGCGGGTCTCCTACCTACGAGCAGTACTTC.